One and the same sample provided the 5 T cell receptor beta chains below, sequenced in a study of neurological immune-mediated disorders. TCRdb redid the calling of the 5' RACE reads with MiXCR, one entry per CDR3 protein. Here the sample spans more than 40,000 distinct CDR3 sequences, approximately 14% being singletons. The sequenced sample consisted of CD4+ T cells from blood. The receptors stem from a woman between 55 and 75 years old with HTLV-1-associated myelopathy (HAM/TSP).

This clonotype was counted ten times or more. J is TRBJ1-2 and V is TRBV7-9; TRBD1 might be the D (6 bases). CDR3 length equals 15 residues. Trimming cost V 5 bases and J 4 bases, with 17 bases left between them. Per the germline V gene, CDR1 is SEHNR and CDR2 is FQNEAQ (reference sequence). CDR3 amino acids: CASSAGQFTGYGYTF. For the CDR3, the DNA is TGTGCCAGCAGCGCCGGACAGTTTACCGGCTATGGCTACACCTTC.

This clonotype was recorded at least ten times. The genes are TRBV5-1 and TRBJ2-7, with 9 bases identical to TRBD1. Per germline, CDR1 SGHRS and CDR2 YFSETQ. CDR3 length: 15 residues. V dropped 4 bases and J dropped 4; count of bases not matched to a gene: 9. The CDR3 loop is CASSGGQGTPYEQYF. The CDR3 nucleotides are TGCGCCAGCAGCGGGGGACAGGGCACCCCTTACGAGCAGTACTTC.

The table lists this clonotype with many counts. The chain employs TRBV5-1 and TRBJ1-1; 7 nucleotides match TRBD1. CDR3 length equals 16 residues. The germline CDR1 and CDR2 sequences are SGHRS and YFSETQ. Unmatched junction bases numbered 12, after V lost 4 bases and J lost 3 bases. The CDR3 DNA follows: TGCGCCAGCAGCCCACGACAGGGTGGCTCGTACACTGAAGCTTTCTTT. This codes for CASSPRQGGSYTEAFF.

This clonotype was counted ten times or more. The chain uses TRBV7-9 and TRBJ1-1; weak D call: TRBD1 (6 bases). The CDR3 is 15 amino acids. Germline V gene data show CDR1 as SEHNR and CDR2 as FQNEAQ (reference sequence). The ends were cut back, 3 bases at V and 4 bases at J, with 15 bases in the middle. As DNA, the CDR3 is TGTGCCAGCAGCTTCGGACCCAGGGGCGCCACTGAAGCTTTCTTT. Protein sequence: CASSFGPRGATEAFF. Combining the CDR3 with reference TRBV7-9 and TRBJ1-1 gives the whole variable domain DTGVSQNPRHKITKRGQNVTFRCDPISEHNRLYWYRQTLGQGPEFLTYFQNEAQLEKSRLLSDRFSAERPKGSFSTLEIQRTEQGDSAMYLCASSFGPRGATEAFFGQGTRLTVV.

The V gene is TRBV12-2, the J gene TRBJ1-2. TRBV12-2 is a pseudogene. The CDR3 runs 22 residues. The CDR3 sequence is CASRLSRWTMGLPRLPSGGYTF. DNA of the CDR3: TGTGCAAGTCGCTTATCGCGATGGACTATGGGTCTTCCGCGACTCCCGTCTGGAGGCTACACCTTC.